These T cell receptor beta chains were read from a single sample in a study of Ad26.COV2.S vaccination and SARS-CoV-2 variants. Repertoires were generated with immunoSEQ multiplex PCR, while TCRdb's copy carries only in-frame clones and drops some. The table includes fewer than 400,000 clones, approximately 86% detected once. Material: peripheral blood, obtained in a trial of Ad26.COV2.S vaccine versus placebo. The receptors stem from a person aged 18-65 years who received the Ad26.COV2.S COVID-19 vaccine or a placebo. Both conserved end residues are part of each CDR3. The order of the fields is J gene, V gene, D gene, clone size, CDR3 protein, CDR3 DNA. The D gene is left open where the match is weak. The size of a clone is reported for some rows only, either as once, few or many, or as a class for expanded clones.

TRBJ1-4,TRBV5-3,NA,NA,CARSLKGVDEKLFF,TGTGCCAGAAGCTTGAAGGGTGTTGATGAAAAACTGTTTTTT
TRBJ1-6,TRBV5-1,NA,few,CASSRSYNSPLHF,TGCGCCAGCAGTCGCTCCTATAATTCACCCCTCCACTTT
TRBJ1-2,TRBV5-1,NA,once,CASSLSGLPHYGYTF,TGCGCCAGCAGCTTGTCCGGCCTCCCCCACTATGGCTACACCTTC
TRBJ2-2,TRBV3-1/TRBV3-2,NA,NA,CASSQASGGELFF,TGTGCCAGCAGCCAAGCTTCCGGCGGGGAGCTGTTTTTT
TRBJ2-4,TRBV19,TRBD1,once,CASAWGQGNIQYF,TGTGCCTCCGCCTGGGGACAGGGAAACATTCAGTACTTC
TRBJ2-1,TRBV6-4,TRBD2,many,CASSDGGGHNEQFF,TGTGCCAGCAGTGACGGCGGGGGGCACAATGAGCAGTTCTTC
TRBJ2-2,TRBV27,TRBD1,NA,CASSLRWTGGTGELFF,TGTGCCAGCAGTTTACGTTGGACAGGGGGCACCGGGGAGCTGTTTTTT
TRBJ2-7,TRBV7-9,NA,NA,CASSFTGRYEQYF,TGTGCCAGCAGCTTTACAGGGCGCTACGAGCAGTACTTC
TRBJ1-1,TRBV27,NA,NA,CASSLPGHTEAFF,TGTGCCAGCAGTTTGCCCGGACACACTGAAGCTTTCTTT
TRBJ1-3,TRBV5-6,NA,NA,CASRVLSGNTIYF,TGTGCCAGCAGGGTCCTCTCTGGAAACACCATATATTTT
TRBJ1-2,TRBV30,NA,NA,CAWSGRGENYGYTF,TGTGCCTGGAGTGGTAGGGGAGAAAACTATGGCTACACCTTC
TRBJ1-1,TRBV6-1,NA,NA,CASSEINRPKTFF,TGTGCCAGCAGTGAAATCAACCGCCCGAAAACTTTCTTT
TRBJ1-4,TRBV27,TRBD1,NA,CASSARTGDEKLFF,TGTGCCAGCAGCGCTAGGACAGGAGACGAAAAACTGTTTTTT
TRBJ2-7,TRBV19,NA,NA,CASSSSQNEQYF,TGTGCCAGTAGTTCGTCGCAAAACGAGCAGTACTTC
TRBJ1-1,TRBV5-5,TRBD1,NA,CASSLGQRNMNTEAFF,TGTGCCAGCAGCCTGGGACAGAGGAATATGAACACTGAAGCTTTCTTT
TRBJ1-1,TRBV11-2,TRBD1,NA,CASSSGQPEAFF,TGTGCCAGCAGCTCGGGACAGCCTGAAGCTTTCTTT
TRBJ1-3,TRBV29-1,NA,once,CSVETISGNTIYF,TGCAGCGTTGAAACTATTTCTGGAAACACCATATATTTT
TRBJ1-2,TRBV18,NA,NA,CASSPPSQGVRYTF,TGTGCCAGCTCACCACCGTCCCAGGGTGTGCGCTACACCTTC
TRBJ2-7,TRBV4-1,TRBD1,NA,CASSPRQGAPYEQYF,TGCGCCAGCAGCCCACGACAGGGAGCCCCCTACGAGCAGTACTTC
TRBJ1-5,TRBV27,NA,NA,CASSLGRGRPQHF,TGTGCCAGCAGTTTAGGCAGGGGAAGGCCCCAGCATTTT